These 27 T cell receptor beta chains originate from one sample sequenced in a study of blood T cells in healthy people across ages. Next came a second PCR, run for about 6 to 12 cycles, which used a sample-barcoded 5' primer along with a J-beta primer mix. TCRdb re-called the 5' RACE reads through MiXCR, storing one row per CDR3 protein. Of over 950,000 distinct CDR3 sequences in the sample, less than 45% were seen once. The sample taken for sequencing was blood. These receptors were taken from a man younger than 35 in good health.

V usage is TRBV9 and J usage is TRBJ2-3; either TRBD1 or TRBD2 may supply D (5 bases each). There are 15 residues in the CDR3. CDR1 SGDLS and CDR2 YYNGEE come from the germline V gene. Trimming stripped 5 bases from V and 2 bases from J, with 15 bases between. For the CDR3, the DNA is TGTGCCAGCAGTCTCCTTATGGGGGACACAGATACGCAGTATTTT. This sequence encodes CASSLLMGDTDTQYF.

This rearrangement joins TRBV7-2 to TRBJ2-5, with 9 positions matching TRBD2. Germline V CDR1 and CDR2: SGHTA, FQGNSA. This CDR3 has 17 amino acids. J was trimmed by 2 bases and V by 3 bases; bases with no gene match: 10. The CDR3 nucleotides are TGTGCCAGCAGCTTGGGGCGGGGGGGTCCCTTACAAGAGACCCAGTACTTC. Translation gives CASSLGRGGPLQETQYF.

This clonotype was found a few times. The chain couples TRBV7-8 to TRBJ2-5; 7 nucleotides agree with TRBD1. V lost 4 bases to trimming and J lost 2 bases; unmatched junction nucleotides: 4. The V gene's germline CDR1 is SGHVS and CDR2 FQNEAQ. The CDR3 length is 14 residues. CDR3: CASSSRQGQETQYF. The CDR3 nucleotides are TGTGCCAGCAGCTCAAGACAGGGTCAAGAGACCCAGTACTTC.

The CDR3 DNA reads TGTGCCAGCAGTTTAGCGGGGATAGGGGAGCTGTTTTTT. It specifies CASSLAGIGELFF. The rearrangement joins TRBV12-3 or TRBV12-4 to TRBJ2-2, with D unclear. CDR3 length: 13 amino acids. Trimming shortened V by 0 bases and J by 8 bases, and 7 bases separated the two germline ends.

This clonotype was counted between two and nine times. The chain has TRBV27 and TRBJ2-3; 12 bases fit TRBD2. The CDR3 covers 16 residues. The germline V gene has CDR1 MNHEY and CDR2 SMNVEV (reference sequence). The ends lost 0 bases at V and 5 bases at J; junction bases unmatched: 3. The CDR3: CASSLSASGGGDTQYF. The CDR3 nucleotides read TGTGCCAGCAGTTTATCGGCTAGCGGGGGGGGAGATACGCAGTATTTT.

The gene calls are TRBV20-1 and TRBJ2-7; 7 bases align to TRBD1. The CDR3 is 15 residues long. The trim removed 0 bases at V and 1 base at J, leaving 6 bases unmatched. Germline V gives CDR1 DFQATT, CDR2 SNEGSKA (reference sequence). The CDR3 sequence is CSARDPGTASYEQYF. The CDR3, as DNA: TGCAGTGCTAGAGACCCCGGGACAGCGTCCTACGAGCAGTACTTC.

Only a few counts were recorded for this clonotype. The V and J genes are TRBV6-6 and TRBJ2-3, with no clear D. The CDR3 is made up of 12 amino acids. Trimming pared 4 bases from V and 4 bases from J, leaving 6 bases between. The V gene's germline CDR1 is MNHNY and CDR2 SVGAGI (reference sequence). This CDR3 reads CASSWVSDTQYF. CDR3 DNA: TGTGCCAGCAGTTGGGTTTCAGATACGCAGTATTTT.

The chain couples TRBV12-3 or TRBV12-4 to TRBJ1-2; TRBD1 matches at 10 bases. This CDR3 contains 17 residues. After removal of 6 bases from V and 0 bases from J, the junction contained 10 bases not matched to a gene. The CDR3 nucleotides are TGTGCCAGCAGAAAAACCGGGACAGGGGCGACTAACTATGGCTACACCTTC. Protein product: CASRKTGTGATNYGYTF.

This clonotype was seen a few times. The V and J genes are TRBV29-1 and TRBJ2-7; no firm D call. The CDR3 covers 12 residues. V gave up 3 bases and J gave up 3 bases, with 9 bases separating them. The V gene's germline CDR1 is SQVTM and CDR2 ANQGSEA. DNA for the CDR3: TGCAGCGTTGAGGGCAGAAACTACGAGCAGTACTTC. Amino acid sequence: CSVEGRNYEQYF.

This clonotype was detected ten times or more. This chain joins TRBV2 and TRBJ1-5; unclear D gene. The CDR3 consists of 14 residues. Trimming stripped 4 bases from V and 2 bases from J, with 9 bases between. CDR1 is SNHLY, CDR2 FYNNEI, per germline. Here the CDR3 DNA reads TGTGCCAGCAGTGTGGAGAGGGGCAATCAGCCCCAGCATTTT. As protein: CASSVERGNQPQHF.

This clonotype has just a few counts. The DNA for the CDR3 is TGCGCCAGCAGCTTGGCTAGTCACTATGGCTACACCTTC. It is translated as CASSLASHYGYTF. J is TRBJ1-2 and V is TRBV5-1; D not resolved. The CDR3 runs to 13 residues. V was trimmed by 0 bases and J by 3 bases, leaving 6 bases between them. The germline CDR1 and CDR2 sequences are SGHRS and YFSETQ.

As for this clonotype: The junction and the germline gene differ at one end; a read error may be behind it. The V and J genes are TRBV7-2 and TRBJ2-3; D is ambiguous. Germline values: CDR1 SGHTA, CDR2 FQGNSA. The CDR3 runs to 16 residues. CDR3 nucleotides: TGTGTCAGCAGCCTTAATGGACCGCTGGCGGCAGATACGCAGTATTTT. Residues: CVSSLNGPLAADTQYF.

This clonotype is a singleton in its sample. The CDR3 DNA follows: TGTGCCAGCAGTACGGGACAGGGTCAGGGAAAACTGTTTTTT. It translates to CASSTGQGQGKLFF. The chain recombines TRBV2 with TRBJ1-4; 9 nucleotides align to TRBD1. Per germline, CDR1 SNHLY and CDR2 FYNNEI. This CDR3 is built from 14 residues. The ends lost 5 bases at V and 10 bases at J; junction bases unmatched: 8.

V and J are TRBV20-1 and TRBJ2-1, with a weak D call TRBD2 (5 bases). V was trimmed by 6 bases and J by 7 bases, leaving 13 bases between them. Germline V lookup: CDR1 DFQATT, CDR2 SNEGSKA (reference sequence). The CDR3 spans 12 residues. The CDR3 loop is CSATDTSNEQFF. As DNA, the CDR3 is TGCAGTGCGACCGACACTAGTAATGAGCAGTTCTTC.

The V call is TRBV25-1, the J call TRBJ1-1; D perhaps matches TRBD1 (5 bases). CDR1 MGHDK and CDR2 SYGVNS come from the germline V gene. V gave up 2 bases and J gave up 6 bases, with 16 bases separating them. This CDR3 has 15 amino acids. Written as DNA, the CDR3 is TGTGCCAGCAGTGAAACATCTCGACAGCGTTCTGAAGCTTTCTTT. Amino acids: CASSETSRQRSEAFF. Full variable domain (rest looked up from reference TRBV25-1 and TRBJ1-1): EADIYQTPRYLVIGTGKKITLECSQTMGHDKMYWYQQDPGMELHLIHYSYGVNSTEKGDLSSESTVSRIRTEHFPLTLESARPSHTSQYLCASSETSRQRSEAFFGQGTRLTVV.

CDR3 bases: TGCAGCGTTGATGCCGGCCCCTATGGCTACACCTTC. This gives the protein CSVDAGPYGYTF. The rearrangement joins TRBV29-1 to TRBJ1-2; no definite D call. The CDR3 is made up of 12 amino acids. Germline-derived CDR1 and CDR2 are SQVTM and ANQGSEA. Trimming removed 3 bases from V and 4 bases from J, with 9 bases in between.

The sample holds a few counts of this clonotype. The J gene is TRBJ2-1, the V gene TRBV11-2; D is tentatively TRBD1 or TRBD2 (5 bases each). CDR3 length: 15 residues. Trimming took 7 bases from V and 4 from J, leaving 17 bases between them. The germline CDR1 and CDR2 sequences are SGHAT and FQNNGV. The CDR3 bases are TGTGCCAGCACCCCTATGAGGGGCGGGTACAATGAGCAGTTCTTC. It is translated as CASTPMRGGYNEQFF.

Turning to this clonotype: A much larger clone lies one base from this, so it may be a read error. The chain joins TRBV24-1 to TRBJ1-1; D uncertain. Germline V gives CDR1 KGHDR, CDR2 SFDVKD. The CDR3 has 12 residues. The ends were cut back, 4 bases at V and 1 base at J, with 3 bases in the middle. The CDR3: CATSEGNTEAFF. The CDR3 coding sequence is TGTGCCACCAGTGAAGGGAACACTGAAGCTTTCTTT.

This chain joins TRBV29-1 and TRBJ1-1, with 9 bases aligning to TRBD1. CDR1 is SQVTM and CDR2 is ANQGSEA in the germline V gene. V trimming: 2 bases; J trimming: 0 bases; junction bases outside the gene matches: 7. The CDR3 spans 16 residues. The CDR3 DNA sequence: TGCAGCGTTGAAAGGATGGACAGGGGAATGAACACTGAAGCTTTCTTT. The encoded protein is CSVERMDRGMNTEAFF. The complete variable domain, with remaining parts taken from reference TRBV29-1 and TRBJ1-1, reads SAVISQKPSRDICQRGTSLTIQCQVDSQVTMMFWYRQQPGQSLTLIATANQGSEATYESGFVIDKFPISRPNLTFSTLTVSNMSPEDSSIYLCSVERMDRGMNTEAFFGQGTRLTVV.

This clonotype was seen a few times. The V and J genes are TRBV6-6 and TRBJ1-2; D may be TRBD1 (6 bases). V was shortened by 7 bases and J by 4 bases, with 16 bases between the two germline ends. This CDR3 spans 14 amino acids. CDR1 and CDR2 (germline): MNHNY, SVGAGI (reference sequence). The CDR3 loop is CASMPPGAGYGYTF. The CDR3 region has the DNA TGTGCCAGCATGCCCCCAGGGGCAGGCTATGGCTACACCTTC.

This clonotype has a handful of counts. V and J are TRBV4-3 and TRBJ2-3, with D unclear. Trimming took off 0 bases at V and 6 bases at J, with 13 bases between the two ends. The CDR3 covers 15 residues. Germline V gene sequence: CDR1 LGHNA, CDR2 YSLEER. The CDR3 region is CASSQDMQGPDTQYF. DNA of the CDR3: TGCGCCAGCAGCCAAGATATGCAAGGCCCCGATACGCAGTATTTT.

Worth noting for this clonotype: Given the absence of the conserved phenylalanine or tryptophan at the CDR3 end, a read error is likely. This chain links TRBV5-1 with TRBJ2-5, with unresolved D. The J call may be faulty, since TRBJ2-7 better matches the DNA end. CDR1 SGHRS and CDR2 YFSETQ come from the germline V gene. The length of the CDR3 is 15 residues. Here the CDR3 reads CASSLYAAPAYEQYL. DNA of the CDR3: TGCGCCAGCAGCTTGTATGCAGCCCCCGCCTACGAGCAGTACTTA.

The CDR3 here is CASSTGLAGGLGPYNEQYF. For the CDR3, the DNA is TGTGCCAGCTCGACCGGACTAGCGGGGGGGCTCGGCCCCTACAATGAGCAGTACTTC. The rearrangement links TRBV6-1 to TRBJ2-1, with 15 bases lining up with TRBD2. The closer fit of TRBJ2-7 to the DNA end suggests the J call may be wrong. The CDR3 length is 19 residues. CDR1 and CDR2 (germline): MNHNS, SASEGT.

The CDR3 bases are TGCAGTGCTATACAGGGTGGCTCCTATAATTCACCCCTCCACTTT. It translates to CSAIQGGSYNSPLHF. This chain links TRBV20-1 with TRBJ1-6, with D perhaps matching TRBD1 (6 bases). Per germline, CDR1 DFQATT and CDR2 SNEGSKA (reference sequence). The CDR3 length is 15 residues. The V end lost 4 bases, the J end lost 0 bases, and 10 bases lay between the germline ends.

This clonotype was observed a few times. The chain has TRBV29-1 and TRBJ2-4; D not certain. V lost 5 bases and J lost 8, with 16 bases in between. Germline V lookup: CDR1 SQVTM, CDR2 ANQGSEA. CDR3 size: 13 residues. The CDR3 DNA is TGCAGCGTTCTTGTGACGGAGCAAGACATTCAGTACTTC. The encoded protein is CSVLVTEQDIQYF.

Notes on this clonotype: Compared with germline, one end of the junction differs, possibly owing to a read error. V usage is TRBV5-1 and J usage is TRBJ1-1, with no clear D. The germline V gene has CDR1 SGHRS and CDR2 YFSETQ. This CDR3 has 13 residues. CDR3 amino acids: CASSSSLNTEAFF. CDR3 bases: TGTGCCAGCAGTTCCTCTTTGAACACTGAAGCTTTCTTT.

This clonotype turned up a few times. The V and J genes are TRBV7-9 and TRBJ1-1; TRBD1 is a possible D gene (5 bases). The CDR3 spans 15 residues. The V end lost 1 base, the J end lost 5 bases, and 14 bases lay between the germline ends. Germline CDR1 is SEHNR and CDR2 is FQNEAQ (reference sequence). CDR3 nucleotides: TGTGCCAGCAGCTTAGTTGAGGTAGGGGTTACTGAAGCTTTCTTT. Amino acids: CASSLVEVGVTEAFF.